These T cell receptor beta chains were read from a single sample in a study of PD-L1 blockade in urothelial cancer. The assay was immunoSEQ multiplex PCR, and TCRdb's table has in-frame clones only and misses some. The sample consists of approximately 80,000 clones, about 81% of them appearing once. The source was PBMCs, collected around atezolizumab (anti-PD-L1) treatment. The origin of the receptors is a man between 70 and 80 years old with urothelial cancer. CDR3s include the opening cysteine and the closing phenylalanine or tryptophan. A D gene is named only where the DNA matches it firmly. Size tells how often a clone was seen (once, few, many) or the class of an expanded clone, and some rows leave it out.

D	size	J	V	DNA	CDR3
NA	NA	TRBJ1-1	TRBV5-1	TGCGCCAGCAGCGGCGGGACCGCCGACTCCACTGAAGCTTTCTTT	CASSGGTADSTEAFF
TRBD1	NA	TRBJ1-3	TRBV6-1	TGTGCCAGCACTTGGGACAGTCCAGCTGGAAACACCATATATTTT	CASTWDSPAGNTIYF
NA	NA	TRBJ2-5	TRBV7-8	TGTGCCAGCAGCCCCTCGCAGGCGGAGACCCAGTACTTC	CASSPSQAETQYF
TRBD2	NA	TRBJ2-3	TRBV11-3	TGTGCCAGCAACAGGAGGAGCCTAGCGGGCACAGATACGCAGTATTTT	CASNRRSLAGTDTQYF
TRBD2	NA	TRBJ2-7	TRBV11-2	TGTGCCAGCAGCTTCTCCGGGGGGGTTTTATACGAGCAGTACTTC	CASSFSGGVLYEQYF
TRBD2	NA	TRBJ2-7	TRBV18	TGTGCCAGCTCACCAACAGCCGGGAGGGACGAGCAGTACTTC	CASSPTAGRDEQYF
TRBD1	NA	TRBJ2-2	TRBV5-5	TGTGCCAGCAGCTCCACGACAGGGGCGGGCACCGGGGAGCTGTTTTTT	CASSSTTGAGTGELFF
TRBD2	NA	TRBJ2-7	TRBV4-1	TGCGCCAGCAGCCAAGATCGAAAGCGGGGGGGCTACGAGCAGTACTTC	CASSQDRKRGGYEQYF
NA	NA	TRBJ1-4	TRBV25-1	TGTGCCAGCAGTGAATATAAGGGACTATCAAATGAAAAACTGTTTTTT	CASSEYKGLSNEKLFF
NA	few	TRBJ1-1	TRBV7-8	TGTGCCAGCAGCTTAAGGAGAGTGAACACTGAAGCTTTCTTT	CASSLRRVNTEAFF
TRBD1	NA	TRBJ1-1	TRBV11-2	TGTGCCAGCAGCTTAGGAGGACAGGGTGAAGCTTTCTTT	CASSLGGQGEAFF
NA	NA	TRBJ2-7	TRBV6-6	TGTGCCATCCGACAGACAGCCGCCTACGAGCAGTACTTC	CAIRQTAAYEQYF
TRBD1	once	TRBJ2-1	TRBV29-1	TGCAGCGTTGAAGATCGGGGGACAGGGGGCCTGGTTGAGCAGTTCTTC	CSVEDRGTGGLVEQFF
TRBD1	NA	TRBJ2-7	TRBV19	TGTGCCAGCAGGGGGCAGTCCTACGAGCAGTACTTC	CASRGQSYEQYF
TRBD1	NA	TRBJ2-1	TRBV6-5	TGTGCCAGCAGGACGGACAGGGTCAATGAGCAGTTCTTC	CASRTDRVNEQFF
TRBD2	NA	TRBJ2-5	TRBV19	TGTGCCAGTAGTATAGTCTCGACTAGCGGGAGAGGGTTAGAGACCCAGTACTTC	CASSIVSTSGRGLETQYF
NA	NA	TRBJ1-5	TRBV5-1	TGCGCCAGCAGCTTACAGGATCAGCCCCAGCATTTT	CASSLQDQPQHF
TRBD2	NA	TRBJ2-2	TRBV7-3	TGTGCCAGCAGCCTAGCGGTTCGGAACACCGGGGAGCTGTTTTTT	CASSLAVRNTGELFF
NA	once	TRBJ1-2	TRBV9	TGTGCCAGCAGCGTAGGTGTACAGGGCGAAGGCTACACCTTC	CASSVGVQGEGYTF
NA	NA	TRBJ2-3	TRBV5-1	TGCGCCAGCAGGGGACAAGCCACCACAGATACGCAGTATTTT	CASRGQATTDTQYF
NA	NA	TRBJ1-5	TRBV6-5	NA	CASSSSTGYRNQPQHF
TRBD1	NA	TRBJ2-2	TRBV19	TGTGCCAGTGGGGGACAGGGCCACACCGGGGAGCTGTTTTTT	CASGGQGHTGELFF
NA	NA	TRBJ1-3	TRBV7-8	TGTGCCAGCAGCCGATCGGGGAGCTCTGGAAACACCATATATTTT	CASSRSGSSGNTIYF
TRBD1	NA	TRBJ1-1	TRBV10-3	TGTGCCATCAGTGAATATACAGGGGGCACTGAAGCTTTCTTT	CAISEYTGGTEAFF
TRBD1	NA	TRBJ2-1	TRBV7-9	TGTGCCAGCAGCCACGAGGGGGCGTATGAGCAGTTCTTC	CASSHEGAYEQFF
NA	NA	TRBJ2-2	TRBV18	TGTGCCAGCTCACTTAACAGTTGGGAGTTCTCCGGGGAGCTGTTTTTT	CASSLNSWEFSGELFF
TRBD1	NA	TRBJ1-1	TRBV29-1	TGCAGCGGCTACGGGACAGGGGACACTGAAGCTTTCTTT	CSGYGTGDTEAFF
NA	NA	TRBJ2-5	TRBV27	TGTGCCAGCAGTCCCAGCGGCCCGTACCAAGAGACCCAGTACTTC	CASSPSGPYQETQYF
NA	NA	TRBJ2-7	TRBV19	TGTGCCAGTAGTATAGATCTCCAGATCTACGAGCAGTACTTC	CASSIDLQIYEQYF
NA	few	TRBJ1-1	TRBV7-6	TGTGCCAGCGGAACAGACCTGAACACTGAAGCTTTCTTT	CASGTDLNTEAFF
TRBD1	NA	TRBJ1-2	TRBV7-3	TGTGCCAGCAGCCTAGAGGACAGGAGAGGCTACACCTTC	CASSLEDRRGYTF